This T cell receptor (beta chain) derives from a study of blood T cell repertoires in COVID-19. Overall study context: Samples came from the United States, Italy and Spain, spanning acute and convalescent COVID-19. T cells, B-cell-depleted T cells, or PBMCs supplied cDNA or gDNA.

CDR3 length: 15 amino acids. V lost 3 bases and J lost 10; bases outside the gene matches: 11. Germline V CDR1 and CDR2: SGHDT, YYEEEE. Under the authors' procedure: By means of reference gene primer amplification, nucleated cell counts were estimated. Assay: immunoSEQ multiplex PCR; the TCRdb copy retains only in-frame clones and omits some. V, J and clone size are taken as reported in that table, and D and trimming were inferred from the DNA itself. Of about 280,000 clones in the sample, 85% were seen once. The sequence came from a man aged 50 to 60 with active or convalescent COVID-19. The chain employs TRBV5-6 and TRBJ1-4; 8 bases are shared with TRBD1. Sequenced: peripheral blood. The CDR3 DNA sequence: TGTGCCAGCAGCTCCTGGACAGGGAGACTGGGAAAACTGTTTTTT. Its protein product is CASSSWTGRLGKLFF.